This entry features one TCR beta chain sequence. Its specificity is unknown. The CDR3 spans 15 residues. Germline V lookup: CDR1 LGHDT, CDR2 YNNKEL (reference sequence). The junction had 11 bases not matched to a gene; V was cut back by 3 bases and J by 7 bases. This specimen belongs to a study of T cell responses to AZD1222 COVID-19 vaccine. TCRdb's table, derived via immunoSEQ multiplex PCR, lists solely in-frame clones and lacks some. The top ten hold approximately 5.9% of the sample, which has 110,000 or so clones, about 90% seen once. Findings of the study overall: It was only a handful of AZD1222 recipients who were seropositive at baseline. In a largely white British group with more females than males, clonal diversity was possibly underestimated. Unmutated variant regions are reportedly targeted by nearly half of spike-specific TCRs.

V is TRBV3-1 (or the pseudogene TRBV3-2) and J is TRBJ1-1; 7 bases align to TRBD1. This receptor was taken from an adult in good health. Sequences were derived from peripheral blood, sampled on day 0 of AZD1222 vaccination. The CDR3 nucleotides read TGTGCCAGCAGCCAGGCTCCGGGACAGACCAATGAAGCTTTCTTT. It is translated as CASSQAPGQTNEAFF.